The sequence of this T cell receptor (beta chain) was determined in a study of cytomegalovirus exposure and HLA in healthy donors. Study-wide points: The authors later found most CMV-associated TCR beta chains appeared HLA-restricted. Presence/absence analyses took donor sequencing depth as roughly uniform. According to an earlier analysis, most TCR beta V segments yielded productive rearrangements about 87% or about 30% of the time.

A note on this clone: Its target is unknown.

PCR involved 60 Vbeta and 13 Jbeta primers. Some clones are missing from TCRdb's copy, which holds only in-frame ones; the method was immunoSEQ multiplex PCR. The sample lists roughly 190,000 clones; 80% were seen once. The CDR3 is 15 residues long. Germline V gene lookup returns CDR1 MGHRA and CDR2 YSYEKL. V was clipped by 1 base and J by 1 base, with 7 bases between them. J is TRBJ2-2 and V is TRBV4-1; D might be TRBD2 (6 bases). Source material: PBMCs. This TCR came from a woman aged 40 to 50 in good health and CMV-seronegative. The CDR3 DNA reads TGCGCCAGCAGCCAAGGGCGGGGGAACACCGGGGAGCTGTTTTTT. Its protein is CASSQGRGNTGELFF.